This T cell receptor beta chain stems from a study of blood T cell repertoires in COVID-19. Across the study: The United States, Italy and Spain provided the acute and convalescent COVID-19 samples.

Everyone who took part was about 18 to 90 years old, and they came from about 25 US areas. With 4 bases clipped from V and 3 bases from J, the junction kept 6 bases outside the gene matches. CDR3 size: 14 residues. From germline, CDR1 is SGHRS and CDR2 YFSETQ. The authors' processing: Amplification with reference gene primers provided the estimates of nucleated cell counts. This table comes from immunoSEQ multiplex PCR, and its TCRdb copy is limited to in-frame clones, with some not included. The V and J calls and clone size were taken over from that table, and D and trimming were inferred from the DNA. The sample includes about 280,000 clones, just under 90% of them seen just once. This clone was counted a few times.

This sequence was found in a woman aged 30 to 39 with acute COVID-19. This sequence joins TRBV5-1 and TRBJ1-1; TRBD1 agrees at 7 bases. Sequencing input: PBMCs or T cells enriched from blood (not recorded which). The CDR3 nucleotides are TGCGCCAGCAGCCAGTATGGGACAGACACTGAAGCTTTCTTT. Encoded protein: CASSQYGTDTEAFF.